One sample yielded the 10 T cell receptor beta chains listed below, sequenced in a study of glioma-infiltrating T cells. The iRepertoire nested amplicon-rescue multiplex PCR amplified TCR alpha and beta CDR3s from RNA. TCRdb independently ran MiXCR on the multiplex PCR reads; one entry per CDR3 protein. In the table there are approximately 400,000 distinct CDR3 sequences, around 38% of which are singletons. Sequenced: glioma tissue, nonneoplastic brain tissue, or PBMCs (not recorded which). The source of these receptors is a human donor with low-grade glioma or glioblastoma, undergoing nonglioma brain surgery, or in good health (not recorded which).

By share, this clonotype ranks as medium-sized. The V call is TRBV28, the J call TRBJ2-7; D ambiguous. Trimming shortened V by 6 bases and J by 4 bases, and 16 bases separated the two germline ends. This CDR3 spans 14 amino acids. Germline CDR1 and CDR2: MDHEN and SYDVKM. CDR3 DNA sequence: TGTGCCAGCAGCCACCTTGGGGATGCTTACGAGCAGTACTTC. This codes for CASSHLGDAYEQYF.

The chain recombines TRBV7-2 with TRBJ1-3; D gene unclear. Germline CDR1 reads SGHTA; CDR2 reads FQGNSA. Trimming shortened V by 2 bases and J by 4 bases, and 9 bases separated the two germline ends. The CDR3 sequence is 14 residues long. CDR3 in DNA: TGTGCCAGCAGCTTATCTCGTCACGGAAACACCATATATTTT. Amino acid sequence: CASSLSRHGNTIYF.

A single count supports this clonotype. The germline gene is not matched at one end of the junction; a read error may be the cause. The chain carries TRBV27 and TRBJ2-1; tentative D call: TRBD1 (5 bases). CDR3 length: 12 amino acids. Germline V CDR1 and CDR2: MNHEY, SMNVEV (reference sequence). This CDR3 is CDASRWGGEQFF. The CDR3 DNA sequence: TGCGACGCCAGTAGATGGGGCGGTGAGCAGTTCTTC.

This clonotype was seen only a few times. The gene calls are TRBV20-1 and TRBJ2-7, with a possible D match to TRBD2 (5 bases). Germline V lookup: CDR1 DFQATT, CDR2 SNEGSKA (reference sequence). With 7 bases removed from V and 0 bases from J, the gap between germline ends came to 16 bases. This CDR3 is built from 14 residues. The CDR3: CSVLRTLSSYEQYF. The CDR3 DNA reads TGCAGTGTCCTGCGGACTCTAAGCTCCTACGAGCAGTACTTC.

The chain recombines TRBV29-1 with TRBJ2-7; D gene unclear. Germline CDR1 and CDR2: SQVTM and ANQGSEA. The CDR3 has 12 residues. Trimming cost V 4 bases and J 3 bases, with 10 bases left between them. The CDR3 region has the DNA TGCAGCGTTGGGCGGACGGTCTACGAGCAGTACTTC. Translating it yields CSVGRTVYEQYF.

This clonotype is a singleton in its sample. A clone one base away is much larger, so this may be a read error. CDR3 region: CASNEGRYTEAFF. For the CDR3, the DNA is TGTGCCAGCAATGAAGGACGGTACACTGAAGCTTTCTTT. The gene calls are TRBV6-5 and TRBJ1-1; D is ambiguous. Trimming left V 7 bases short and J 3 bases short, with 12 bases between. In germline, CDR1 is MNHEY, CDR2 SVGAGI. There are 13 residues in the CDR3.

This chain connects TRBV13 to TRBJ1-1; 8 nucleotides agree with TRBD1. Germline-derived CDR1 and CDR2 are PRHDT and FYEKMQ (reference sequence). CDR3 length: 16 amino acids. The V segment lost 4 bases and the J segment 4 bases; nucleotides outside the gene matches: 11. The CDR3 sequence: CASSSRNRGIITEAFF. CDR3 nucleotide sequence: TGTGCCAGCAGCTCTAGAAACAGGGGGATAATCACTGAAGCTTTCTTT.

As for this clonotype: This clone may be a read error of a much larger clone one base away. The rearrangement links TRBV6-1 to TRBJ2-1; 9 nucleotides match TRBD2. The CDR3 spans 16 residues. The germline V gene encodes CDR1 MNHNS and CDR2 SASEGT. In DNA, the CDR3 is TGTGCCAGCAGGAAGGGGGAGGCGGGAGGGTACAATGAGCAGCTCTTC. Translation gives CASRKGEAGGYNEQLF.

The V gene is TRBV18, the J gene TRBJ2-2; D remains ambiguous. This CDR3 contains 14 residues. Trimming cost V 5 bases and J 0 bases, with 7 bases left between them. Per the germline V gene, CDR1 is KGHSH and CDR2 is LQKENI. The CDR3, as DNA: TGTGCCAGCTCAAAGCAGACGAACACCGGGGAGCTGTTTTTT. Translation: CASSKQTNTGELFF.

The chain combines TRBV20-1 with TRBJ2-7, with D tentatively TRBD1 (5 bases). CDR3 size: 14 residues. Germline loops: CDR1 DFQATT, CDR2 SNEGSKA (reference sequence). With 4 bases removed from V and 4 bases from J, the gap between germline ends came to 17 bases. DNA for the CDR3: TGCAGTGCTAAAGAGCTCGTTCACAGGTACGAGCAGTACTTC. Translating it yields CSAKELVHRYEQYF.